The next 9 T cell receptor beta chains were all read from a single sample in a study of early T cells in non-severe SARS-CoV-2 infection (dated by TCRdb to 2020 to 2022). Library method: 5' RACE. Sequenced using a NextSeq 500. Clones were called with MiXCR by TCRdb after fastp trimmed the public reads at Q25, and only in-frame beta chains were retained. Each CDR3 protein appears once, grouped with its most common genes and DNA. The sample contains tens of thousands of distinct CDR3 sequences, 5% of them found a single time. Around 4.1% of the sample comes from the top ten. The source material was whole blood. The receptors originated from an adult who was a healthcare worker with PCR-confirmed SARS-CoV-2 infection or an uninfected control (not recorded which).

This clonotype was recorded at least ten times. This rearrangement joins TRBV7-9 to TRBJ2-7; D could derive from TRBD1 or TRBD2 (5 bases each). The CDR3 contains 14 residues. Germline CDR1 is SEHNR and CDR2 is FQNEAQ (reference sequence). V shed 4 bases and J shed 1 base, with 11 bases lying between them. The chain's CDR3 is CASSSGTASYEQYF. Here the CDR3 DNA reads TGTGCCAGCAGCTCCGGGACCGCTTCCTACGAGCAGTACTTC.

The chain joins TRBV7-2 to TRBJ1-2, with a possible D match to TRBD1 (6 bases). The germline V gene has CDR1 SGHTA and CDR2 FQGNSA. V was pared by 4 bases and J by 5 bases, with 23 bases between. The CDR3 contains 17 residues. The CDR3 nucleotides are TGTGCCAGCAGCTCTCACTCCGGGACACCTCCCCCTTATGGCTACACCTTC. Residues: CASSSHSGTPPPYGYTF.

The table lists this clonotype with a few counts. This chain links TRBV6-2 or TRBV6-3 with TRBJ2-3; 15 bases map to TRBD2. Germline trimming cut 4 bases from V and 6 bases from J; bases unmatched to any gene: 11. The CDR3 is 18 residues long. Per the germline V gene, CDR1 is MNHEY and CDR2 is SVGEGT. CDR3 bases: TGTGCCAGCAGTTCCCGACGGACTAGCGGGGGGGCAGGGGATACGCAGTATTTT. Translated, it gives CASSSRRTSGGAGDTQYF.

This clonotype occurred many times. V gene TRBV4-2 combines with J gene TRBJ1-3; no clear D gene. Per germline, CDR1 LGHNA and CDR2 YNFKEQ. V was shortened by 0 bases and J by 0 bases, with 15 bases between the two germline ends. The CDR3 is 18 residues long. The CDR3 is CASSQDLPGPTSGNTIYF. Written as DNA, the CDR3 is TGTGCCAGCAGCCAAGATCTACCGGGTCCGACCTCTGGAAACACCATATATTTT.

This clonotype was picked up many times. The chain couples TRBV5-1 to TRBJ2-7, with 9 positions matching TRBD1. Trimming at V came to 4 bases and at J to 11 bases, leaving 13 bases not matched to a gene. Germline assignment: CDR1 SGHRS and CDR2 YFSETQ. The CDR3 sequence is 14 residues long. Here the CDR3 reads CASSVRTGEPSKYF. The DNA for the CDR3 is TGCGCCAGCAGCGTCAGGACAGGGGAGCCGTCAAAGTACTTC.

There are many counts of this clonotype. V gene TRBV7-9 combines with J gene TRBJ2-3; D possibly corresponds to TRBD1 (7 bases). Per the germline V gene, CDR1 is SEHNR and CDR2 is FQNEAQ (reference sequence). CDR3 size: 12 residues. V lost 5 bases and J 13 bases, leaving 16 bases between the germline ends. The CDR3 protein is CASSPGGPWKYF. Written as DNA, the CDR3 is TGTGCCAGCAGCCCAGGGGGGCCCTGGAAGTATTTT. The full variable domain, completed using reference TRBV7-9 and TRBJ2-3, is DTGVSQNPRHKITKRGQNVTFRCDPISEHNRLYWYRQTLGQGPEFLTYFQNEAQLEKSRLLSDRFSAERPKGSFSTLEIQRTEQGDSAMYLCASSPGGPWKYFGPGTRLTVL.

This clonotype is classed as medium-sized (0.01 to 0.1%). V usage is TRBV7-9 and J usage is TRBJ2-1; 8 nucleotides agree with TRBD2. Per germline, CDR1 SEHNR and CDR2 FQNEAQ (reference sequence). CDR3 length: 15 amino acids. With V trimmed by 6 bases and J by 8 bases, 12 bases remained unmatched. The CDR3 loop reads CASSFTGTSNDEQFF. CDR3 nucleotides: TGTGCCAGCAGTTTTACCGGGACTAGTAACGATGAGCAGTTCTTC. The whole variable domain, remainder taken from reference TRBV7-9 and TRBJ2-1, is DTGVSQNPRHKITKRGQNVTFRCDPISEHNRLYWYRQTLGQGPEFLTYFQNEAQLEKSRLLSDRFSAERPKGSFSTLEIQRTEQGDSAMYLCASSFTGTSNDEQFFGPGTRLTVL.

This chain uses TRBV4-3 with TRBJ2-1, with 9 bases fitting TRBD2. V was pared by 0 bases and J by 5 bases, with 5 bases of the junction left unmatched. Germline lookup yields CDR1 LGHNA and CDR2 YSLEER. The length of the CDR3 is 16 residues. The CDR3 loop reads CASSQEIAGVNNEQFF. CDR3 bases: TGCGCCAGCAGCCAAGAAATAGCGGGGGTGAACAATGAGCAGTTCTTC.

The sample holds many counts of this clonotype. This chain uses TRBV28 with TRBJ2-7, with D tentatively TRBD2 (5 bases). The germline V gene encodes CDR1 MDHEN and CDR2 SYDVKM. The CDR3 runs to 12 residues. Trimming removed 6 bases at V and 12 bases at J, with 18 bases between. In nucleotides, the CDR3 is TGTGCCAGCAGCCCAGACGGGATTTGGCGGTACTTC. Amino acids: CASSPDGIWRYF.